One sample yielded the 5 T cell receptor beta chains listed below, sequenced in a study of blood T cell repertoires in COVID-19. The table came from immunoSEQ multiplex PCR; TCRdb's copy has only in-frame clones and leaves some out. The sample includes 250,000 or so clones, 70% to 90% of them seen just once. The sequenced sample consisted of PBMCs or T cells enriched from blood (not recorded which). The receptor source for this set is a woman aged 25 to 39 with acute COVID-19.

The chain uses TRBV10-1 and TRBJ2-1; the D gene is possibly TRBD2 (5 bases). Trimming pared 4 bases from V and 8 bases from J, leaving 9 bases between. Per germline, CDR1 WNHNN and CDR2 SYGVQD (reference sequence). The CDR3 spans 12 residues. CDR3 sequence reads: CASSGLAYEQFF. CDR3 nucleotide sequence: TGCGCCAGCAGTGGCCTAGCTTATGAGCAGTTCTTC.

V and J are TRBV10-3 and TRBJ1-4; no clear D gene. The length of the CDR3 is 18 residues. Trimming left V 4 bases short and J 6 bases short, with 24 bases between. In germline, CDR1 is ENHRY, CDR2 SYGVKD. The CDR3 region has the DNA TGTGCCATCAGTGGAGGGAGCATTTCAGGTGGAGAGGATGAAAAACTGTTTTTT. It yields the protein CAISGGSISGGEDEKLFF.

The V and J genes are TRBV7-9 and TRBJ2-7; 8 bases are a match to TRBD2. Trimming cost V 1 base and J 3 bases; bases outside gene matches: 2. Germline CDR1 SEHNR, CDR2 FQNEAQ (reference sequence). CDR3 length: 14 residues. CDR3 amino acids: CASSLVREGYEQYF. The CDR3 coding sequence is TGTGCCAGCAGCTTAGTTCGGGAGGGCTACGAGCAGTACTTC.

The chain has TRBV13 and TRBJ2-1, with 16 bases that match TRBD2. Looked up from germline, CDR1 is PRHDT and CDR2 is FYEKMQ (reference sequence). J was trimmed by 8 bases and V by 0 bases; bases with no gene match: 1. The CDR3 has 16 amino acids. CDR3 sequence: CASSLGGLAGGYEQFF. The CDR3, as DNA: TGTGCCAGCAGCTTAGGGGGACTAGCGGGAGGGTATGAGCAGTTCTTC.

The V and J genes are TRBV2 and TRBJ2-7; TRBD2 matches 8 bases. Germline V CDR1 and CDR2: SNHLY, FYNNEI. The CDR3 is 15 amino acids. J gave up 4 bases and V 1 base, and 6 bases lay outside the gene matches. The CDR3 protein is CASSEVDAGGYEQYF. The CDR3, as DNA: TGTGCCAGCAGTGAAGTTGATGCGGGAGGTTACGAGCAGTACTTC.